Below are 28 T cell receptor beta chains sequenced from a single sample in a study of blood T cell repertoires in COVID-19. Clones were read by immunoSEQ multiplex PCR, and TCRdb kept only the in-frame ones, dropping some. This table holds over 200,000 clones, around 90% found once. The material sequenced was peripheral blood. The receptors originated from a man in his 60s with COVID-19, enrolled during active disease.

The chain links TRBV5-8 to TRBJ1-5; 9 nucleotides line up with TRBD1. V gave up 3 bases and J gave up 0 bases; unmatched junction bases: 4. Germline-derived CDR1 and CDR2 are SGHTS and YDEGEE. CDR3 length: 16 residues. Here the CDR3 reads CASSSGQGNSNQPQHF. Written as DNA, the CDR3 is TGTGCCAGCAGCTCGGGACAGGGTAATAGCAATCAGCCCCAGCATTTT.

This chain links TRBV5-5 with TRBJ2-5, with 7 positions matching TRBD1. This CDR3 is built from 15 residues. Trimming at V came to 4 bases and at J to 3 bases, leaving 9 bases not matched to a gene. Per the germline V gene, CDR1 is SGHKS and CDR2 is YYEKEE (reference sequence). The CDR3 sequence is CASSPRTGIEETQYF. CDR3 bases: TGTGCCAGCAGCCCCCGGACAGGTATCGAAGAGACCCAGTACTTC.

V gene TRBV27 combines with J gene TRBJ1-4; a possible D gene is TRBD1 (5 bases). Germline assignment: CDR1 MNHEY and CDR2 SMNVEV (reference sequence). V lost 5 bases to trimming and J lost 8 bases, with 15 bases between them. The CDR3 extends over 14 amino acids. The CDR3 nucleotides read TGTGCCAGCAGTCCCTTTGGGGCGGACGAAAAACTGTTTTTT. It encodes CASSPFGADEKLFF.

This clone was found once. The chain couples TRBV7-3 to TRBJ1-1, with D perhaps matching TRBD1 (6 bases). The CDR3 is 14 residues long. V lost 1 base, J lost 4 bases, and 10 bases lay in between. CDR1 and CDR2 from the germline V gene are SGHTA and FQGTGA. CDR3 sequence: CASSLSRGSTEAFF. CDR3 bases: TGTGCCAGCAGCTTAAGCAGGGGCAGCACTGAAGCTTTCTTT.

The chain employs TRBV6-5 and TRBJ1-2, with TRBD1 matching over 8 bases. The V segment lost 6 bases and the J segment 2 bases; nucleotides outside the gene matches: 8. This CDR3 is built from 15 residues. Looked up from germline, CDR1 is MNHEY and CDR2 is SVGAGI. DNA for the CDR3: TGTGCCAGCAGGACCCCAGGGGGCCAGAACTATGGCTACACCTTC. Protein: CASRTPGGQNYGYTF.

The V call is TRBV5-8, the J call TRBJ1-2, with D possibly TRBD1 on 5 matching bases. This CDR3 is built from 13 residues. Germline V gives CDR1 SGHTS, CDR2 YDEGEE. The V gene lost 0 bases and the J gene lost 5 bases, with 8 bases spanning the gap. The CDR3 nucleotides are TGTGCCAGCAGCTTGGCAGGGCATTATGGCTACACCTTC. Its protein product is CASSLAGHYGYTF.

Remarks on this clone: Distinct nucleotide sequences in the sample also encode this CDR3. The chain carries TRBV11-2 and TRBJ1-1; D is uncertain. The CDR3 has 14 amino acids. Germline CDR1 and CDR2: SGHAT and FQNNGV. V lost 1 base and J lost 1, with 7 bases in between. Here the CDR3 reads CASSLVPGNTEAFF. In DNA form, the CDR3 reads TGTGCCAGCAGCTTAGTCCCGGGGAACACTGAAGCTTTCTTT.

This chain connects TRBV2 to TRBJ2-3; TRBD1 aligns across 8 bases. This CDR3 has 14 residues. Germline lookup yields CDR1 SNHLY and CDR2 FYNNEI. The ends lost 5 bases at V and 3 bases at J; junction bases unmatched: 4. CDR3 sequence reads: CASSPDRGTDTQYF. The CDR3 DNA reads TGTGCCAGCAGTCCCGACAGGGGTACAGATACGCAGTATTTT. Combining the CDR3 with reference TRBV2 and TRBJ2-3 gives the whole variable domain EPEVTQTPSHQVTQMGQEVILRCVPISNHLYFYWYRQILGQKVEFLVSFYNNEISEKSEIFDDQFSVERPDGSNFTLKIRSTKLEDSAMYFCASSPDRGTDTQYFGPGTRLTVL.

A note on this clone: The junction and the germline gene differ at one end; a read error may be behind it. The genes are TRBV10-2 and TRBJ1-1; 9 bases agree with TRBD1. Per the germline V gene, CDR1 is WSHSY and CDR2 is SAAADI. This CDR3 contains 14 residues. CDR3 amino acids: CASRELQGAGVAFF. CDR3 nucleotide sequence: TGCGCCAGCAGGGAGTTACAGGGGGCGGGGGTAGCTTTCTTT.

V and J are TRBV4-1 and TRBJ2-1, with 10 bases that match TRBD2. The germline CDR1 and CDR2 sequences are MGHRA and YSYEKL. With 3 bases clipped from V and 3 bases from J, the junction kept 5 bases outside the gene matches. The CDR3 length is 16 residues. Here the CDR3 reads CASSQSGGAGYNEQFF. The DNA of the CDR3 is TGCGCCAGCAGCCAGAGCGGGGGGGCCGGCTACAATGAGCAGTTCTTC.

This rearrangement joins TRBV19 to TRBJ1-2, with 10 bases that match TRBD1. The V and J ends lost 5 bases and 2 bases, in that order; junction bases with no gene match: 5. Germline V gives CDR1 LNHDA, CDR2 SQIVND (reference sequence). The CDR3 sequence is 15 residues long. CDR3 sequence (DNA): TGTGCCAGTAGTCCCGGGACAGGGGAAAACTATGGCTACACCTTC. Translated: CASSPGTGENYGYTF.

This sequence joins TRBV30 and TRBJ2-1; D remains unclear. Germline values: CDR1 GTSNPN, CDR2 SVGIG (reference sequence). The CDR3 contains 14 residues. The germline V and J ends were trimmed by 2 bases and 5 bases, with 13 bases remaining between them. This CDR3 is CAWSKSRMHNEQFF. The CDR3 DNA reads TGTGCCTGGAGTAAATCGCGTATGCACAATGAGCAGTTCTTC.

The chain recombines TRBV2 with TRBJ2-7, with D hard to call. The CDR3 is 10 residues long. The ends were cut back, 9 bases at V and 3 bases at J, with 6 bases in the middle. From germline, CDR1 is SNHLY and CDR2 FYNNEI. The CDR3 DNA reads TGTGCCAGTATGAGCTACGAGCAGTACTTC. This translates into CASMSYEQYF.

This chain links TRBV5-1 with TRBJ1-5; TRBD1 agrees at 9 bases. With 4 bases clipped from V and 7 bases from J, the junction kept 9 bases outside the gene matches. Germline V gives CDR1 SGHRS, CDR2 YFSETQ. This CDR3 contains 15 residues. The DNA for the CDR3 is TGCGCCAGCAGCCCGGGACAGGGTGGGAGCCAGCCCCAGCATTTT. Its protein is CASSPGQGGSQPQHF.

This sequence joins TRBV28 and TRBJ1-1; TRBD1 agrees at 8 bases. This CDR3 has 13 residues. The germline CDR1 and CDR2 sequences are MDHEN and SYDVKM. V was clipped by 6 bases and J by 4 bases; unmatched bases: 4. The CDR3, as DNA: TGTGCCAGCAGAGAACAGGGGGGCACTGAAGCTTTCTTT. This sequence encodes CASREQGGTEAFF.

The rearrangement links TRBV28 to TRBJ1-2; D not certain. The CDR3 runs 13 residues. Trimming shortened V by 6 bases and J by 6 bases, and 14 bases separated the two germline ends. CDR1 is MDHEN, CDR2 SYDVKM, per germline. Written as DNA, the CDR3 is TGTGCCAGCAGCAAGCCGGCGCGGGATGGCTACACCTTC. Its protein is CASSKPARDGYTF.

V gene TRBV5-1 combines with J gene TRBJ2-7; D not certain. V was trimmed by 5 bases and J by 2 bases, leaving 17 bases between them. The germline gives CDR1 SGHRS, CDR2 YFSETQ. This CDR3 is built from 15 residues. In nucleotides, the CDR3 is TGCGCCAGCAGGATAGCCATCTCACGCCCCTACGAGCAGTACTTC. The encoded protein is CASRIAISRPYEQYF.

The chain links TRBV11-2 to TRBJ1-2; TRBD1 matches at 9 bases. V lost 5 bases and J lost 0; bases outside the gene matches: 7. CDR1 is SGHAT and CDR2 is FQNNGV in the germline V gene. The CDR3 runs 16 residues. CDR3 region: CASSNRDREANYGYTF. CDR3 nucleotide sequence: TGTGCCAGCAGCAACCGGGACAGGGAAGCTAACTATGGCTACACCTTC.

CDR3 sequence (DNA): TGTGCCAGCAGTTACTCAAGGGGGCAGCCCCAGCATTTT. It encodes CASSYSRGQPQHF. The V and J genes are TRBV6-5 and TRBJ1-5; TRBD1 is a possible D gene (6 bases). The germline V gene has CDR1 MNHEY and CDR2 SVGAGI. V lost 0 bases and J lost 7, with 7 bases in between. The length of the CDR3 is 13 residues.

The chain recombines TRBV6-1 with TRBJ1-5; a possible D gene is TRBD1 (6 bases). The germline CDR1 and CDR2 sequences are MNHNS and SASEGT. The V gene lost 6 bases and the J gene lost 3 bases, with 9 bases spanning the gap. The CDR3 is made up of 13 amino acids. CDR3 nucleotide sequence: TGTGCCAGCAGGGGGACAAACAATCAGCCCCAGCATTTT. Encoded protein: CASRGTNNQPQHF.

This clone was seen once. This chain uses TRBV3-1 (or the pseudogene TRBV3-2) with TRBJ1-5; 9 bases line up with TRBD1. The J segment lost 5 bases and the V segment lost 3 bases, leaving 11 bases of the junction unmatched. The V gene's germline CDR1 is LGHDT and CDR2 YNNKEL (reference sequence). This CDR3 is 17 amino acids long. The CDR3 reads CASSHASDRGNDQPQHF. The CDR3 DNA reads TGTGCCAGCAGCCACGCCTCAGACAGGGGGAATGATCAGCCCCAGCATTTT.

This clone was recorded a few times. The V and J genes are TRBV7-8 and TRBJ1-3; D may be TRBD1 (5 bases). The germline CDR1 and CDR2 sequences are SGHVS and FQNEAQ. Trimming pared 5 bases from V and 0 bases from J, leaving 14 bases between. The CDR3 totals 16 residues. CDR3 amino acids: CASSEGDQTSGNTIYF. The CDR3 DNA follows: TGTGCCAGCAGCGAAGGGGATCAAACCTCTGGAAACACCATATATTTT.

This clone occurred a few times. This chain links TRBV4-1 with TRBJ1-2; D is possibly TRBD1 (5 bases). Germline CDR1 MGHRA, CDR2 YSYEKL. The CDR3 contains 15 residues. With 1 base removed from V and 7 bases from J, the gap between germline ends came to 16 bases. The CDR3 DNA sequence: TGCGCCAGCAGCCAAGCGACAGTTGTTTGGGGTGGCTACACCTTC. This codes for CASSQATVVWGGYTF.

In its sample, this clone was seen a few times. The CDR3 is CASSLTGTSGNYNEQFF. As DNA, the CDR3 is TGTGCCAGCAGCCTAACCGGGACTAGCGGGAATTACAATGAGCAGTTCTTC. The chain is built from TRBV7-9 and TRBJ2-1, with 13 bases lining up with TRBD2. CDR1 and CDR2 (germline): SEHNR, FQNEAQ (reference sequence). The CDR3 runs to 17 residues. V lost 5 bases and J lost 4; bases outside the gene matches: 8.

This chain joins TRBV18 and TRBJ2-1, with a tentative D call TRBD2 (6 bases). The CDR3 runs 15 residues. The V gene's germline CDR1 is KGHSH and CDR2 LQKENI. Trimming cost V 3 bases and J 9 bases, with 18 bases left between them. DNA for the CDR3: TGTGCCAGCTCACCTCCGGGAGCCCCGGCCGGTGAGCAGTTCTTC. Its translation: CASSPPGAPAGEQFF.

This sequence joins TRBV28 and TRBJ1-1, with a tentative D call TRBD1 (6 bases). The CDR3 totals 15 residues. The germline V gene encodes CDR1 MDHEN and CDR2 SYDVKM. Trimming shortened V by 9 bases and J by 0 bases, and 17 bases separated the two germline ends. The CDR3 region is CASRVGGPVNTEAFF. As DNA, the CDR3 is TGTGCCAGTCGGGTGGGGGGGCCGGTGAACACTGAAGCTTTCTTT. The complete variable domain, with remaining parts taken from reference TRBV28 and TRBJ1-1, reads DVKVTQSSRYLVKRTGEKVFLECVQDMDHENMFWYRQDPGLGLRLIYFSYDVKMKEKGDIPEGYSVSREKKERFSLILESASTNQTSMYLCASRVGGPVNTEAFFGQGTRLTVV.

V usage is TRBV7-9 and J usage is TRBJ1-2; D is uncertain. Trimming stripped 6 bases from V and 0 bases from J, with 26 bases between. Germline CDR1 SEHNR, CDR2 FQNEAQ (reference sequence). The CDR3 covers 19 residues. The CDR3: CASRTTYLSSRGANYGYTF. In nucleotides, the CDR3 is TGTGCCAGCAGGACTACTTATCTATCCAGCCGGGGAGCTAACTATGGCTACACCTTC.

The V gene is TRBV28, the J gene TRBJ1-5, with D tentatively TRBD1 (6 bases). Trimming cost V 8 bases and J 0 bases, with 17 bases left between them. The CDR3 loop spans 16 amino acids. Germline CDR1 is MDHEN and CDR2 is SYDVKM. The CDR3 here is CASAPRGTDSNQPQHF. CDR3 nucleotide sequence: TGTGCCAGCGCCCCGAGGGGGACGGATAGCAATCAGCCCCAGCATTTT.